This is a list of T cell receptor beta chains from one sample in a study of blood T cell repertoires in COVID-19. This table comes from immunoSEQ multiplex PCR, and its TCRdb copy is limited to in-frame clones, with some not included. The top ten clones hold roughly 0.95% of a sample with 220,000 or so clones, 85% to 90% of them seen once. The sample comprised PBMCs or T cells enriched from blood (not recorded which). The receptors stem from a man aged 50 or older who had been exposed to COVID-19. Both conserved end residues are part of each CDR3. The D gene is left open where the match is weak. Expanded clones get a size class; other rows say once, few or many, or leave the size out.

CDR3 protein | CDR3 DNA | clone size | D gene | V gene | CDR3 length | J gene
CASSHDRNQPQHF | TGTGCCAGCAGCCACGACAGGAATCAGCCCCAGCATTTT | NA | NA | TRBV5-6 | 13 | TRBJ1-5
CATSRQGATNEKLFF | TGTGCCACCAGCAGGCAGGGGGCAACTAATGAAAAACTGTTTTTT | few | TRBD1 | TRBV15 | 15 | TRBJ1-4
CASRLQTPGDSPLHF | TGTGCCAGTAGATTGCAGACGCCAGGGGATTCACCCCTCCACTTT | once | NA | TRBV19 | 15 | TRBJ1-6
CASSPVWTSGRYEQYF | TGTGCCAGCAGCCCGGTGTGGACTAGCGGGCGGTACGAGCAGTACTTC | NA | TRBD2 | TRBV28 | 16 | TRBJ2-7
CASSPDRAIYGYTF | TGTGCCAGCAGCCCGGACAGGGCGATCTATGGCTACACCTTC | NA | TRBD1 | TRBV2 | 14 | TRBJ1-2
CASSLGASGGTNEQFF | TGCGCCAGCAGCTTGGGAGCTAGCGGGGGAACCAATGAGCAGTTCTTC | NA | TRBD2 | TRBV5-1 | 16 | TRBJ2-1
CASKGGASNSPLHF | TGTGCCAGCAAAGGGGGCGCGAGTAATTCACCCCTCCACTTT | NA | TRBD1 | TRBV9 | 14 | TRBJ1-6
CASSRTGVDGYTF | TGTGCCAGCAGCCGGACAGGGGTTGATGGCTACACCTTC | NA | TRBD1 | TRBV7-3 | 13 | TRBJ1-2
CASSRIPGQRLEKLFF | TGCGCCAGCAGCCGGATACCGGGACAAAGATTAGAAAAACTGTTTTTT | NA | NA | TRBV4-1 | 16 | TRBJ1-4
CASSVARDRDNYGYTF | TGTGCCAGCAGCGTAGCCCGGGACAGAGATAACTATGGCTACACCTTC | NA | TRBD1 | TRBV9 | 16 | TRBJ1-2
CASSLWTGDYSGANVLTF | TGTGCCAGCAGTCTGTGGACAGGGGACTACTCTGGGGCCAACGTCCTGACTTTC | NA | TRBD1 | TRBV27 | 18 | TRBJ2-6
CASSFSTLGTGEEKLFF | TGTGCCAGCAGTTTTTCGACCCTAGGGACAGGGGAGGAAAAACTGTTTTTT | NA | TRBD1 | TRBV28 | 17 | TRBJ1-4
CASPGQSNTGELFF | TGTGCCTCCCCGGGACAGTCGAACACCGGGGAGCTGTTTTTT | NA | TRBD1 | TRBV30 | 14 | TRBJ2-2
CASSLEWQNYGYTF | TGTGCCAGCAGCTTGGAGTGGCAGAACTATGGCTACACCTTC | NA | NA | TRBV5-4 | 14 | TRBJ1-2
CASSGLKESAATEAFF | TGTGCCAGCAGTGGGCTCAAAGAATCAGCGGCCACTGAAGCTTTCTTT | NA | NA | TRBV28 | 16 | TRBJ1-1
CASSYVQGAGYGYTF | TGTGCCAGCAGTTACGTCCAGGGGGCTGGGTATGGCTACACCTTC | once | TRBD1 | TRBV6-5 | 15 | TRBJ1-2
CASSLNWGGEKLFF | TGTGCCAGCTCTCTTAACTGGGGAGGAGAAAAACTGTTTTTT | NA | NA | TRBV18 | 14 | TRBJ1-4
CASSLDQTSTYTQYF | TGTGCCAGCAGCTTAGATCAAACTAGCACATATACGCAGTATTTT | NA | NA | TRBV11-2 | 15 | TRBJ2-3
CASSWGRTMNTEAFF | TGTGCCAGCAGTTGGGGGCGAACGATGAACACTGAAGCTTTCTTT | NA | NA | TRBV2 | 15 | TRBJ1-1
CASSLGLTNQETQYF | TGTGCCAGCAGCCTAGGACTAACCAACCAAGAGACCCAGTACTTC | NA | NA | TRBV9 | 15 | TRBJ2-5
CASSLTVVSGTDTQYF | TGTGCCAGCAGCTTAACGGTGGTGTCCGGCACAGATACGCAGTATTTT | NA | NA | TRBV7-2 | 16 | TRBJ2-3
CASSYTGGGQPQHF | TGTGCCAGCAGTTATACAGGGGGCGGTCAGCCCCAGCATTTT | NA | TRBD1 | TRBV6-5 | 14 | TRBJ1-5
CAISVGHSNTEAFF | TGTGCCATCAGTGTGGGGCATTCGAACACTGAAGCTTTCTTT | NA | NA | TRBV10-3 | 14 | TRBJ1-1
CASSQILGQRTDTQYF | TGCGCCAGCAGCCAAATTCTCGGACAGCGCACAGATACGCAGTATTTT | NA | NA | TRBV4-1 | 16 | TRBJ2-3
CASSLGAGTGDEKLFF | TGTGCCAGCAGCTTGGGGGCTGGGACAGGCGATGAAAAACTGTTTTTT | NA | TRBD1 | TRBV5-4 | 16 | TRBJ1-4
CATSTQDSKAGELFF | TGTGCCACCAGCACACAGGATTCCAAGGCCGGGGAGCTGTTTTTT | NA | NA | TRBV15 | 15 | TRBJ2-2
CASRSVTPEGEQYF | TGTGCCAGCAGGTCGGTAACACCGGAGGGCGAGCAGTACTTC | NA | NA | TRBV6-6 | 14 | TRBJ2-7
CASSLRLLDEQYF | TGTGCCAGCAGCCTCCGACTCCTGGATGAGCAGTACTTC | NA | NA | TRBV3-1/TRBV3-2 | 13 | TRBJ2-7
CASSSLASLDEQYF | TGTGCCAGCAGCTCTTTAGCGAGTCTCGACGAGCAGTACTTC | NA | NA | TRBV7-9 | 14 | TRBJ2-7
CASSVAGQVNSPLHF | TGTGCCAGCAGCGTAGCGGGACAGGTTAATTCACCCCTCCACTTT | NA | TRBD1 | TRBV9 | 15 | TRBJ1-6
CASSPGTSGIINTGELFF | TGTGCCAGCAGTCCCGGGACTAGCGGAATTATCAACACCGGGGAGCTGTTTTTT | NA | TRBD2 | TRBV5-4 | 18 | TRBJ2-2
CASSPKQEPGNTIYF | TGTGCCAGCTCACCGAAACAGGAGCCTGGAAACACCATATATTTT | NA | NA | TRBV18 | 15 | TRBJ1-3
CATHGYGSPLHF | TGTGCCACACACGGGTATGGTTCACCCCTCCACTTT | NA | NA | TRBV19 | 12 | TRBJ1-6
CASSLRVTGGTEAFF | TGTGCCAGCAGCTTGAGGGTTACGGGAGGGACTGAAGCTTTCTTT | NA | NA | TRBV5-4 | 15 | TRBJ1-1
CASSLGPGQGHQPQHF | TGTGCCAGCAGCTTGGGGCCGGGACAGGGGCATCAGCCCCAGCATTTT | NA | TRBD1 | TRBV5-8 | 16 | TRBJ1-5
CASRTGAGNEQFF | TGTGCCAGCAGGACAGGAGCTGGCAATGAGCAGTTCTTC | NA | NA | TRBV6-6 | 13 | TRBJ2-1
CASRTRTESLEQYF | TGTGCCAGCAGAACTCGGACAGAGAGCCTCGAGCAGTACTTC | NA | NA | TRBV2 | 14 | TRBJ2-7
CASSRGDNNQPQHF | TGTGCCAGTAGTAGAGGGGACAACAATCAGCCCCAGCATTTT | NA | NA | TRBV19 | 14 | TRBJ1-5
CASSIVGGWGTVNTEAFF | TGTGCCAGTAGTATAGTGGGAGGTTGGGGGACAGTGAACACTGAAGCTTTCTTT | NA | TRBD1 | TRBV19 | 18 | TRBJ1-1
CASSLDRGRNTEAFF | TGTGCCAGCAGTCTAGACAGGGGGCGGAACACTGAAGCTTTCTTT | NA | TRBD1 | TRBV28 | 15 | TRBJ1-1
CASSQVSGTEAFF | TGTGCCAGCAGCCAGGTCAGCGGCACTGAAGCTTTCTTT | once | NA | TRBV3-1/TRBV3-2 | 13 | TRBJ1-1
CASRGQAANYGYTF | TGCGCCAGCCGAGGACAGGCGGCTAACTATGGCTACACCTTC | NA | TRBD1 | TRBV5-1 | 14 | TRBJ1-2